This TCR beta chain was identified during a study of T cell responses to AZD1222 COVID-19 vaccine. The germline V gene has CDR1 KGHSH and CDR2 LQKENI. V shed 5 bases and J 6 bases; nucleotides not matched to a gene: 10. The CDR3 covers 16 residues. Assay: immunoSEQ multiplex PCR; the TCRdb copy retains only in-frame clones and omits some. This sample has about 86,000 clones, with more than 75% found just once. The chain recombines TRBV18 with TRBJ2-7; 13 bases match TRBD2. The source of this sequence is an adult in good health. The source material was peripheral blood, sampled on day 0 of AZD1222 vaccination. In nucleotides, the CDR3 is TGTGCCAGCTCAACCGGACTAGCGGGAGTGGGGGGCGAGCAGTACTTC. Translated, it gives CASSTGLAGVGGEQYF.